This is a list of T cell receptor beta chains from one sample in a study of early T cells in non-severe SARS-CoV-2 infection. TCRdb used MiXCR to reprocess the 5' RACE reads, holding one entry per CDR3 protein. Of fewer than 100,000 distinct CDR3 sequences in the sample, about 17% are singletons; the top ten hold about 3.1%. Sequenced sample: whole blood. These receptors all stem from an adult who was a healthcare worker with PCR-confirmed SARS-CoV-2 infection or an uninfected control (not recorded which). Both conserved end residues are part of each CDR3. The D gene is left open where the match is weak. Clone size is stated in some rows and not others, as once, few, many or a class when expanded.

J gene	V gene	clone size	D gene	CDR3 DNA	CDR3 protein
TRBJ2-1	TRBV28	-	-	TGTGCCAGCAGTTCTGGAGTTGGCCCGAATAATGAGCAGTTCTTC	CASSSGVGPNNEQFF
TRBJ2-1	TRBV3-1	-	-	TGTGCCAGCAGCCGGAAGGGCTCCTACAATGAGCAGTTCTTC	CASSRKGSYNEQFF
TRBJ1-1	TRBV29-1	few	-	TGCAGCGTTACTGGGGCTGAGAAGTACACTGAAGCTTTCTTT	CSVTGAEKYTEAFF
TRBJ2-5	TRBV13	few	-	TGTGCCAGCAGCTTAGGGGGGGACCAAGAGACCCAGTACTTC	CASSLGGDQETQYF
TRBJ1-1	TRBV29-1	few	TRBD1	TGCAGCGTCCTAGGGACAGGGGGCTTAAGTGAAGCTTTCTTT	CSVLGTGGLSEAFF
TRBJ2-2	TRBV5-6	few	-	TGTGCCAGCAGCCCCGACAGACTGAACACCGGGGAGCTGTTTTTT	CASSPDRLNTGELFF
TRBJ2-3	TRBV18	-	TRBD2	TGTGCCAGCTCACAAGTGGCTAGCGGGAGGACAGATACGCAGTATTTT	CASSQVASGRTDTQYF
TRBJ2-7	TRBV19	few	-	TGTGCCACCATTTCGGGGAAGGGGAACGAGCAGTACTTC	CATISGKGNEQYF
TRBJ2-1	TRBV7-8	many	-	TGTGCCAGCAGCTTGGGGCAGATTAATGAGCAGTTCTTC	CASSLGQINEQFF
TRBJ1-1	TRBV29-1	-	-	TGCAGCGTGACGACAGGAGCCACTGAAGCTTTCTTT	CSVTTGATEAFF
TRBJ2-3	TRBV12-3/TRBV12-4	few	TRBD2	TGTGCCAGCAGCCGTACAGCGGGAGGGCCGGGAACAGATACGCAGTATTTT	CASSRTAGGPGTDTQYF
TRBJ2-7	TRBV5-1	-	-	TGCGCCAGCAGCTTGGTTGGCCCCTCCTACGAGCAGTACTTC	CASSLVGPSYEQYF
TRBJ1-1	TRBV6-1	-	-	TGTGCCAGCAGGACTTCGCCCGGGTCAGGGTCTGAAGCTTTCTTT	CASRTSPGSGSEAFF
TRBJ2-2	TRBV6-6	few	-	TGTGCCAGCAGTTCAAGGGGGGTATTGGGCCCCGGGGAGCTGTTTTTT	CASSSRGVLGPGELFF
TRBJ2-7	TRBV11-2	few	TRBD1	TGTGCCAGCAGCGTCCAACCCGGGACAGGGGTTAACGAGCAGTACTTC	CASSVQPGTGVNEQYF
TRBJ2-3	TRBV6-1	-	-	TGTGCCAGCATCCGTACTCAGGGAGCAGATACGCAGTATTTT	CASIRTQGADTQYF
TRBJ2-5	TRBV20-1	few	-	TGCAGTGCTAGAGGGCCTAGCCAAGAGACCCAGTACTTC	CSARGPSQETQYF
TRBJ2-3	TRBV7-9	few	-	TGTGCCAGCAGCTTATCCCCATTGGATACGCAGTATTTT	CASSLSPLDTQYF
TRBJ2-3	TRBV5-6	-	-	TGTGCCAGCAGCCTACGAGAGGGCTACACAGATACGCAGTATTTT	CASSLREGYTDTQYF
TRBJ1-2	TRBV29-1	-	-	TGCAGCGTCTTGGGGACGACTAACTATGGCTACACCTTC	CSVLGTTNYGYTF
TRBJ2-5	TRBV3-1	-	-	TGTGCCAGCAGCCAAGGCCTTAGCGCCCTGGTTGGGGCCCAGTACTTC	CASSQGLSALVGAQYF
TRBJ1-5	TRBV11-2	few	-	TGTGCCAGCAGCAGAAACAGGATTTTGCCCCAGCATTTT	CASSRNRILPQHF
TRBJ1-1	TRBV30	few	-	TGTGCCTGGACCCAACGCAGTGACACTGAAGCTTTCTTT	CAWTQRSDTEAFF
TRBJ2-1	TRBV19	few	-	TGTGCCAGTAGTATACGGGGGCCAACGCCATGGCAGTTCTTC	CASSIRGPTPWQFF
TRBJ2-7	TRBV7-9	few	-	TGTGCCAGCAGCTCCCCAAGTGCAGGGAAGTACGAGCAGTACTTC	CASSSPSAGKYEQYF
TRBJ2-3	TRBV19	few	-	TGTGCCAGTAGTATAACCGGGGCAAGAGATACGCAGTATTTT	CASSITGARDTQYF
TRBJ2-1	TRBV14	few	-	TGTGCCAGCAGCCAGCACCCCTCCCCGGGCAATGAGCAGTTCTTC	CASSQHPSPGNEQFF
TRBJ2-6	TRBV20-1	-	-	TGCAGTGCTGGGGGTCGATCTGGGGCCAACGTCCTGACTTTC	CSAGGRSGANVLTF
TRBJ1-5	TRBV2	many	-	TGTGCCAGCAGTACTGGGGGAGGCGGACAGCCCCAGCATTTT	CASSTGGGGQPQHF
TRBJ2-7	TRBV19	-	TRBD1	TGTGCCAGTCGATCGGGACAGGCCTACGAGCAGTACTTC	CASRSGQAYEQYF
TRBJ2-5	TRBV20-1	-	TRBD2	TGCAGTGCTCCCGGGACTAGCTTGGGAGAGACCCAGTACTTC	CSAPGTSLGETQYF
TRBJ1-5	TRBV30	few	-	TGTGCCTGGAGGCAGGATAGCAATCAGCCCCAGCATTTT	CAWRQDSNQPQHF
TRBJ2-3	TRBV6-1	few	TRBD1	TGTGCCAGCAGTGAACCCGGGACAGGGGGTTACACAGATACGCAGTATTTT	CASSEPGTGGYTDTQYF
TRBJ2-3	TRBV13	-	-	TGTGCCAGCAGGTCGGTACGCGGGGTCACAGATACGCAGTATTTT	CASRSVRGVTDTQYF
TRBJ2-1	TRBV10-3	-	TRBD2	TGTGCCATCAGGCCCACGGGAGGGGACTCCTACAATGAGCAGTTCTTC	CAIRPTGGDSYNEQFF
TRBJ1-2	TRBV19	few	-	TGTGCCAGTAACCTTCGGGACAAACGCTACACCTTC	CASNLRDKRYTF
TRBJ2-2	TRBV30	-	-	TGTGCCTGTCCCGGACAGTCGAACACCGGGGAGCTGTTTTTT	CACPGQSNTGELFF
TRBJ2-1	TRBV7-9	few	TRBD2	TGTGCCAGCAGCCCCGGGGCGGGGGGGCGTGAGCAGTTCTTC	CASSPGAGGREQFF
TRBJ1-6	TRBV11-3	-	-	TGTGCCAGCAGCTCCTGGGACCTGAGCTCCTATAATTCACCCCTCCACTTT	CASSSWDLSSYNSPLHF
TRBJ1-1	TRBV7-6	few	-	TGTGCCAGCAGCTGGAGGGCCCAGGGGATGGACACTGAAGCTTTCTTT	CASSWRAQGMDTEAFF
TRBJ1-5	TRBV7-8	-	TRBD1	TGTGCCAGCAGCGTAGGGACAGGGGGTCATCAGCCCCAGCATTTT	CASSVGTGGHQPQHF
TRBJ1-1	TRBV7-8	many	-	TGTGCCAGCAGCTTAGACAGAAACACTGAAGCTTTCTTT	CASSLDRNTEAFF
TRBJ1-4	TRBV27	few	TRBD1	TGTGCCAGCAGTACCGGGACAGCAAATGAAAAACTGTTTTTT	CASSTGTANEKLFF
TRBJ1-1	TRBV7-8	-	TRBD1	TGTGCCAGCAGACTGGGGACAGGGACTGAAGCTTTCTTT	CASRLGTGTEAFF
TRBJ1-4	TRBV7-6	few	-	TGTGCCAGCAGCCCTGATTGGGGAGCAACTAATGAAAAACTGTTTTTT	CASSPDWGATNEKLFF
TRBJ2-3	TRBV5-6	few	-	TGTGCCAGCAGCTACCCGAAAGGGGGCACAGATACGCAGTATTTT	CASSYPKGGTDTQYF
TRBJ2-2	TRBV7-3	few	TRBD1	TGTGCCAGCAGCGTCACTGGGGACAGGCGACGGGCGAACACCGGGGAGCTGTTTTTT	CASSVTGDRRRANTGELFF
TRBJ2-3	TRBV7-8	-	TRBD2	TGTGCCAGCAGTTCCCGACTAGCGCGGGACCCAGATACGCAGTATTTT	CASSSRLARDPDTQYF
TRBJ1-5	TRBV6-6	few	TRBD1	TGTGCCAGCAATTTGGAACAGGGGGTCCAGCCCCAGCATTTT	CASNLEQGVQPQHF
TRBJ2-3	TRBV5-1	few	TRBD2	TGCGCCAGCAGCTTACCGGGACTAGCGGGAGGAGGAGATACGCAGTATTTT	CASSLPGLAGGGDTQYF
TRBJ1-4	TRBV4-1	-	TRBD1	TGCGCCAGCAGCCATGTTGACAGGGGGGTAGAAAAACTGTTTTTT	CASSHVDRGVEKLFF
TRBJ2-7	TRBV18	many	TRBD2	TGTGCCAGCTCGGGACTAGCGGCCTACGAGCAGTACTTC	CASSGLAAYEQYF
TRBJ1-1	TRBV7-2	-	-	TGTGCCAGCAGCCCCCGACAAGAAGCTTTCTTT	CASSPRQEAFF
TRBJ2-3	TRBV20-1	few	TRBD2	TGCAGTGCTAGCGGCGGGGGGCGGATAGATACGCAGTATTTT	CSASGGGRIDTQYF
TRBJ2-3	TRBV27	few	-	TGTGCCAGCAGTCCATTTGACACAGATACGCAGTATTTT	CASSPFDTDTQYF
TRBJ1-6	TRBV7-9	-	-	TGTGCCAGCAGCTGGGCTCCGAGCGGAGAGGGTTCACCCCTCCACTTT	CASSWAPSGEGSPLHF
TRBJ1-6	TRBV7-9	few	-	TGTGCCAGCAGCTTAGTGTGGGGCAGGGCTGATTCACCCCTCCACTTT	CASSLVWGRADSPLHF
TRBJ1-5	TRBV24-1	-	-	TGTGCCACCAGTGACTCGAAAGGTAGAGGGCTAGGCAATCAGCCCCAGCATTTT	CATSDSKGRGLGNQPQHF
TRBJ2-1	TRBV13	-	TRBD2	TGTGCCAGCAGCCTGGGGACTAGCGGAATGTACAATGAGCAGTTCTTC	CASSLGTSGMYNEQFF
TRBJ2-1	TRBV19	few	TRBD2	TGTGCCAGTAGTACCTTCCGGGAGGGTTCCTACAATGAGCAGTTCTTC	CASSTFREGSYNEQFF